Listed below are T cell receptor beta chains from one sample, sequenced in a study of identifying expanded T cells in peripheral blood. The protocol was immunoSEQ multiplex PCR, while the TCRdb copy is restricted to in-frame clones and leaves out a portion. The profile shows 91,000 or so clones, roughly 90% of them singletons. The sequenced material came from blood. The receptors originated from a person aged 18-69 years in good health. CDR3s include the opening cysteine and the closing phenylalanine or tryptophan. The D gene is left open where the match is weak. Where a row states a size, it is once, few, many or the class of an expanded clone; other rows omit it.

j_call d_call clone_size v_call cdr3_nt cdr3_aa
TRBJ2-2 TRBD2 NA TRBV2 TGTGCCAGCAGCGGACTAGCTGACACCGGGGAGCTGTTTTTT CASSGLADTGELFF
TRBJ2-7 NA NA TRBV2 TGTGCCAGCAGTGAAGGGCGCGGGCGGGGCCACGAGCAGTACTTC CASSEGRGRGHEQYF
TRBJ1-1 TRBD1 NA TRBV5-1 TGCGCCAGCAGCTCGGACAGGGTAGATTTGAACACTGAAGCTTTCTTT CASSSDRVDLNTEAFF
TRBJ2-3 NA NA TRBV6-1 TGTGCCAGCAGTGACTACCGGGGTGGGGGGCACGGGGATACGCAGTATTTT CASSDYRGGGHGDTQYF
TRBJ2-3 NA NA TRBV5-1 TGCGCCAGCAGCGACCCGTCGACAGCCACAGATACGCAGTATTTT CASSDPSTATDTQYF
TRBJ2-2 NA NA TRBV19 TGTGCCAGCCGGCCGGGCGTCACCGGGGAGCTGTTTTTT CASRPGVTGELFF
TRBJ2-2 NA few TRBV4-1 TGCGCCAGCAGCCAAGAGGGGAACTCGTACACCGGGGAGCTGTTTTTT CASSQEGNSYTGELFF
TRBJ2-3 NA few TRBV18 TGTGCCAGCTCACCCTGGGAGGCAGATACGCAGTATTTT CASSPWEADTQYF
TRBJ2-1 TRBD1 NA TRBV6-6 TGTGCCAGCAGTTACGGGACAGGGAGCAATGAGCAGTTCTTC CASSYGTGSNEQFF
TRBJ2-7 TRBD1 NA TRBV10-3 TGTGCCATCAGTGAAGGGACAGTTCTCACCTACGAGCAGTACTTC CAISEGTVLTYEQYF
TRBJ1-4 TRBD1 NA TRBV4-2 TGTGCCAGCAGCCAAGATGTTCAGGGGGAAGAAAAACTGTTTTTT CASSQDVQGEEKLFF
TRBJ2-5 TRBD1 NA TRBV6-5 TGTGCCAGCAGTTGGGGTAGGGGGCGCGAGGAGACCCAGTACTTC CASSWGRGREETQYF
TRBJ2-3 NA NA TRBV18 TGTGCCAGCACATGGGTGGCAGATACGCAGTATTTT CASTWVADTQYF
TRBJ1-4 NA medium-sized TRBV28 TGTGCCAGCAGTTTTTCAGGGAGCTATGAAAAACTGTTTTTT CASSFSGSYEKLFF
TRBJ1-3 TRBD1 NA TRBV29-1 TGCAGCGTTGGGACAGGGGTTGGAAACACCATATATTTT CSVGTGVGNTIYF
TRBJ1-3 NA few TRBV30 TGTGCCTGGAGTGTACAAACTTCTGGAAACACCATATATTTT CAWSVQTSGNTIYF
TRBJ2-2 NA NA TRBV15 TGTGCCACCAGCAGAGATTGGGGAGGCGGGGACACCGGGGAGCTGTTTTTT CATSRDWGGGDTGELFF
TRBJ1-1 NA NA TRBV13 TGTGCCAGCAGTCTACGGGGAGCTGAAGCTTTCTTT CASSLRGAEAFF
TRBJ2-3 TRBD2 NA TRBV5-4 TGTGCCAGCAGGTTAGCGGGGGGTTACACAGATACGCAGTATTTT CASRLAGGYTDTQYF
TRBJ1-4 TRBD1 NA TRBV6-1 TGTGCCAGCACCGGACAGGGCGGCGAAAAACTGTTTTTT CASTGQGGEKLFF
TRBJ1-3 NA once TRBV5-1 TGCGCCAGCAGCTTGGGGGCCCACTCTGGAAACACCATATATTTT CASSLGAHSGNTIYF
TRBJ1-2 NA NA TRBV21-1 TGTGCCAGCAGCAAAGAGTACGGGACAGGGATAGGCGGCTACACCTTC CASSKEYGTGIGGYTF
TRBJ2-6 TRBD1 once TRBV5-1 TGCGCCAGGAACCAGGGACAGGAAATCCTCTCTGGGGCCAACGTCCTGACTTTC CARNQGQEILSGANVLTF
TRBJ1-3 NA NA TRBV25-1 TGTGCCAGCCAAAACCCAACAGGGCAGGGTGGAAACACCATATATTTT CASQNPTGQGGNTIYF
TRBJ2-7 NA medium-sized TRBV2 TGTGCCAGCGGGCCCTACGAGCAGTACTTC CASGPYEQYF
TRBJ1-5 NA once TRBV30 TGTGCCTGGAGCCGTGGGTCCCTCAATCAGCCCCAGCATTTT CAWSRGSLNQPQHF
TRBJ1-2 NA NA TRBV19 TGTGCCAGTAGTATAGGGGCGGTCTATGGCTACACCTTC CASSIGAVYGYTF
TRBJ2-1 TRBD1 NA TRBV6-5 TGTGCCAGCACTAAAGGGACAGAAGGCTACAATGAGCAGTTCTTC CASTKGTEGYNEQFF
TRBJ2-3 TRBD1 NA TRBV6-5 TGTGCCAGCAGTAGGAGACAGGGCGGCACAGATACGCAGTATTTT CASSRRQGGTDTQYF
TRBJ2-3 TRBD2 NA TRBV9 TGTGCCAGCAGCGCAACTAGCGGGGGAGATACGCAGTATTTT CASSATSGGDTQYF
TRBJ1-1 NA NA TRBV6-4 TGTGCCAGCAGGGAGGAGCGGGGGTGGGGTGAAGCTTTCTTT CASREERGWGEAFF
TRBJ1-1 NA NA TRBV20-1 TGCAGTGCTAGGGGAGACACTGAAGCTTTCTTT CSARGDTEAFF
TRBJ1-4 TRBD1 NA TRBV5-1 TGCGCCAGCAGCGGCGGGGGACAGGGAAAACTGTTTTTT CASSGGGQGKLFF
TRBJ2-1 NA NA TRBV20-1 TGCAGTGCTTTTGACACCCCTGAGCAGTTCTTC CSAFDTPEQFF
TRBJ1-1 TRBD1 NA TRBV28 TGTGCCAGCAGTAAACATAGGGGGCGCTACACTGAAGCTTTCTTT CASSKHRGRYTEAFF
TRBJ1-3 NA NA TRBV9 TGTGCCAGCAGCCGGACAGCCTCCTTCTCTGGAAACACCATATATTTT CASSRTASFSGNTIYF
TRBJ1-2 NA NA TRBV5-6 TGTGCCAGCCGGAAGATTTCAAACTATGGCTACACCTTC CASRKISNYGYTF
TRBJ2-7 NA NA TRBV11-2 TGTGCCAGCAACCAGGGAAGCACAGGGCACTACGAGCAGTACTTC CASNQGSTGHYEQYF
TRBJ1-2 TRBD1 NA TRBV28 TGTGCCAGCCTCAGGCTCGGACAGGGGGGAAACTATGGCTACACCTTC CASLRLGQGGNYGYTF
TRBJ2-3 NA once TRBV29-1 TGCAGCGTTGCGGAGGCTCGAGATACGCAGTATTTT CSVAEARDTQYF
TRBJ1-5 NA NA TRBV6-1 TGTGCCAGCAGTGAATGGCACCAGACAGTTAATAGCAATCAGCCCCAGCATTTT CASSEWHQTVNSNQPQHF
TRBJ2-5 NA few TRBV18 TGTGCCAGCTCACCACCGGAAGGGACGGAGACCCAGTACTTC CASSPPEGTETQYF
TRBJ1-6 NA NA TRBV6-5 TGTGCCAGCAGTGCAGGGCCGGTGAATTCACCCCTCCACTTT CASSAGPVNSPLHF
TRBJ2-7 NA NA TRBV6-5 TGTGCCAGCAGTCCTCGCTACGAGCAGTACTTC CASSPRYEQYF
TRBJ2-1 NA NA TRBV7-2 TGTGCCAGCAGCCCGAGCCGGGTTAGGGGCAATGAGCAGTTCTTC CASSPSRVRGNEQFF
TRBJ2-3 TRBD2 NA TRBV10-1 TGCGCCAGCAGTGATGGGGCGGGGGTCACAGATACGCAGTATTTT CASSDGAGVTDTQYF
TRBJ2-5 NA NA TRBV5-1 TGCGCCAGCAGCTTGGACCTCGGTCAAGGAGGGGAGACCCAGTACTTC CASSLDLGQGGETQYF
TRBJ2-1 TRBD1 NA TRBV7-9 TGTGCCAGCAGCTTTTCAGTGGGGACAGGGCTTTACAATGAGCAGTTCTTC CASSFSVGTGLYNEQFF
TRBJ1-6 NA NA TRBV18 TGTGCCAGCTCACCGGAGCGTCTGGTGGCACCCCTCCACTTT CASSPERLVAPLHF
TRBJ2-7 NA NA TRBV2 TGTGCCTTCCCAGGGAGCGGCTACGAGCAGTACTTC CAFPGSGYEQYF
TRBJ1-1 NA few TRBV28 TGTGCCAGCAGCTTAACGGAGGCCGGAGCTTTCTTT CASSLTEAGAFF
TRBJ2-3 TRBD2 once TRBV4-3 TGCGCCAGCAGACTAGCGGGAGGGCCAGATACGCAGTATTTT CASRLAGGPDTQYF
TRBJ2-1 NA NA TRBV27 TGTGCCAGCAGTTTAACGGGTGGCTTTAATGAGCAGTTCTTC CASSLTGGFNEQFF
TRBJ2-3 NA once TRBV5-6 TGTGCCAGCAGCCGGGACACCTCCGATACGCAGTATTTT CASSRDTSDTQYF
TRBJ2-1 NA once TRBV7-8 TGTGCCAGCAGGTCACAGGGACGCCCGGATCGGGAGCAGTTCTTC CASRSQGRPDREQFF